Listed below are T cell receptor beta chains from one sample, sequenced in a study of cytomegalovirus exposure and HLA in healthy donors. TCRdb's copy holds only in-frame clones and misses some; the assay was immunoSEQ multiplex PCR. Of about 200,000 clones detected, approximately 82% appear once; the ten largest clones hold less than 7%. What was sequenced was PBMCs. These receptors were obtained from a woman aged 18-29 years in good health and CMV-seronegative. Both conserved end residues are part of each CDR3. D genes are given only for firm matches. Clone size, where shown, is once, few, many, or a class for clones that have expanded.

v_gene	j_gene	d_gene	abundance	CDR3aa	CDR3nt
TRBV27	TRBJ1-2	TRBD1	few	CASSNIGQGPNYGYTF	TGTGCCAGCAGTAACATAGGACAGGGCCCTAACTATGGCTACACCTTC
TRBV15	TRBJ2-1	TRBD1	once	CATSSRGQGSGNEQFF	TGTGCCACCAGCAGCCGCGGACAGGGGTCGGGCAATGAGCAGTTCTTC
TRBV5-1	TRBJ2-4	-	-	CASRGFGTPGDIQYF	TGCGCCAGCAGGGGTTTCGGGACACCGGGGGACATTCAGTACTTC
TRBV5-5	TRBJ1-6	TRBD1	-	CASSPDRGSSYNSPLHF	TGTGCCAGCAGCCCCGACAGGGGGAGCTCCTATAATTCACCCCTCCACTTT
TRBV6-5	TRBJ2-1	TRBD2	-	CASSRSGASYNEQFF	TGTGCCAGCAGTCGTAGCGGGGCCTCCTACAATGAGCAGTTCTTC
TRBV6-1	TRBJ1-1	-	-	CASSHDRDTEAFF	TGTGCCAGCAGTCATGATCGGGACACTGAAGCTTTCTTT
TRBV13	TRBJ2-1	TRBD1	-	CASSTGTGAYNEQFF	TGTGCCAGCAGCACCGGGACAGGAGCCTACAATGAGCAGTTCTTC
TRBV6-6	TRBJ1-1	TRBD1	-	CASTRDRGYTEAFF	TGTGCCAGCACTCGGGACAGGGGTTACACTGAAGCTTTCTTT
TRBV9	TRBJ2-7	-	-	CASSVGAYEQYF	TGTGCCAGCAGCGTGGGGGCCTACGAGCAGTACTTC
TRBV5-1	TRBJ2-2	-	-	CASSLASNTGELFF	TGCGCCAGCAGCTTGGCGTCGAACACCGGGGAGCTGTTTTTT
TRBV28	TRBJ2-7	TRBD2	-	CASSSPGSGRASEQYF	TGTGCCAGCAGTTCCCCGGGGAGCGGGAGGGCCAGCGAGCAGTACTTC
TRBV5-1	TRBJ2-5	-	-	CASSLDFQETQYF	TGCGCCAGCAGCTTAGACTTCCAAGAGACCCAGTACTTC
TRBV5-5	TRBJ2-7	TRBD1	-	CASSLARQGEGEQYF	TGTGCCAGCAGCTTGGCCAGACAGGGTGAGGGCGAGCAGTACTTC
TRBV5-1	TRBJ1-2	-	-	CASSLAAGVNYGYTF	TGCGCCAGCAGCTTGGCGGCAGGTGTTAACTATGGCTACACCTTC
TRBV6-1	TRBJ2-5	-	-	CASSEEWDTTGTQYF	TGTGCCAGCAGTGAAGAATGGGACACCACGGGGACCCAGTACTTC
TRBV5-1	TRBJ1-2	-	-	CASSLPSSGGPSDGYTF	TGCGCCAGCAGCTTACCCTCTAGCGGGGGGCCGTCCGATGGCTACACCTTC
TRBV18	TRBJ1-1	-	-	CASSPDSVNTEAFF	TGTGCCAGCTCACCGGACAGCGTGAACACTGAAGCTTTCTTT
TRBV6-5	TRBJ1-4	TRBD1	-	CASTSGGQGNQKLFF	TGTGCCAGCACCTCCGGGGGACAGGGGAATCAAAAACTGTTTTTT
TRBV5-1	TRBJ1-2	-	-	CASSLAGGDGYTF	TGCGCCAGCAGCTTGGCCGGGGGAGATGGCTACACCTTC
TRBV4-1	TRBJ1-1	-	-	CASSQVPLGGTEAFF	TGCGCCAGCAGCCAAGTCCCTCTGGGCGGCACTGAAGCTTTCTTT
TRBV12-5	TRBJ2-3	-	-	CASGPGWDVTDTQYF	TGTGCTAGTGGTCCGGGGTGGGACGTAACAGATACGCAGTATTTT
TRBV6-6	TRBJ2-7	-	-	CASSYSKGPYEQYF	TGTGCCAGCAGTTACTCGAAGGGTCCCTACGAGCAGTACTTC
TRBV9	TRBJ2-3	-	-	CASSVSATDTQYF	TGTGCCAGCAGCGTTAGCGCCACAGATACGCAGTATTTT
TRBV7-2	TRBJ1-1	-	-	CARTLPRGGGTEAFF	TGTGCCAGAACCTTGCCGAGGGGGGGTGGCACTGAAGCTTTCTTT
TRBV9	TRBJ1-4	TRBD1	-	CASGTGGERGSEKLFF	TGTGCCAGCGGGACAGGGGGCGAGAGGGGAAGTGAAAAACTGTTTTTT
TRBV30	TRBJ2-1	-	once	CAWTDAAAGGNNEQFF	TGTGCCTGGACCGACGCCGCGGCAGGGGGGAACAATGAGCAGTTCTTC
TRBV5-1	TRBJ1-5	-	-	CASSLGAGEGQPQHF	TGCGCCAGCAGCTTGGGTGCAGGAGAAGGTCAGCCCCAGCATTTT
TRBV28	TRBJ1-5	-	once	CASSLLQGGGQVHQPQHF	TGTGCCAGCAGTTTATTACAAGGGGGGGGCCAGGTTCACCAGCCCCAGCATTTT
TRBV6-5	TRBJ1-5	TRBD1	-	CASRPDRGNQPQHF	TGTGCCAGCAGACCGGACAGGGGCAATCAGCCCCAGCATTTT
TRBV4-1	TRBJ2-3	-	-	CASSHHPKTETPDTQYF	TGCGCCAGCAGCCACCACCCGAAGACTGAGACCCCAGATACGCAGTATTTT
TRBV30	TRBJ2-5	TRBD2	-	CAWNLYVRASGSQETQYF	TGTGCCTGGAACTTGTACGTTCGGGCTAGCGGTTCCCAAGAGACCCAGTACTTC
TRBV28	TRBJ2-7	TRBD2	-	CASSLSTSGSREQYF	TGTGCCAGCAGTTTATCGACTAGCGGGAGCCGCGAGCAGTACTTC
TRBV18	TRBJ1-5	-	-	CASSPPGGQQPQHF	TGTGCCAGCTCACCACCCGGGGGTCAACAGCCCCAGCATTTT
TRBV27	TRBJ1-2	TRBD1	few	CASSLYRGNGYTF	TGTGCCAGCAGTTTATACAGGGGTAATGGCTACACCTTC
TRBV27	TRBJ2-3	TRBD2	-	CASRLGGFTDTQYF	TGTGCCAGCAGATTGGGGGGGTTCACAGATACGCAGTATTTT
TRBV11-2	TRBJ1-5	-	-	CASSLTLYSNQPQHF	TGTGCCAGCAGCTTAACGTTATATAGCAATCAGCCCCAGCATTTT
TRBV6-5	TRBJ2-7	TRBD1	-	CASRPGTGFDEQYF	TGTGCCAGCAGGCCCGGGACAGGGTTTGACGAGCAGTACTTC
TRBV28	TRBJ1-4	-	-	CASLSPEGREKLFF	TGTGCCAGCCTGTCGCCAGAAGGTCGTGAAAAACTGTTTTTT
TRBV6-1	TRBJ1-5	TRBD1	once	CASSPTGGQPQHF	TGTGCCAGCAGCCCGACAGGGGGTCAGCCCCAGCATTTT
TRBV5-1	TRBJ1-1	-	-	CASSTQGGATEAFF	TGCGCCAGCAGCACACAGGGTGGGGCCACTGAAGCTTTCTTT
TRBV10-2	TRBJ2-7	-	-	CASSEGRAYYEQYF	TGCGCCAGCAGTGAAGGCAGGGCCTACTACGAGCAGTACTTC
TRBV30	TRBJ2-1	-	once	CAWGWGSQDNEQFF	TGTGCCTGGGGCTGGGGTTCGCAGGACAATGAGCAGTTCTTC
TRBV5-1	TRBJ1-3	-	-	CASSISDSGNTIYF	TGCGCCAGCAGCATCTCGGACTCTGGAAACACCATATATTTT
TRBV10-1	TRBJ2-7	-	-	CASSESIVGGVEQYF	TGCGCCAGCAGTGAGTCGATCGTCGGGGGCGTCGAGCAGTACTTC
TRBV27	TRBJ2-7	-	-	CASRRTGAYEQYF	TGTGCCAGCAGACGAACGGGGGCCTACGAGCAGTACTTC
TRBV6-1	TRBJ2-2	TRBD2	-	CASSAFPTSGRARTGELFF	TGTGCCAGCAGTGCCTTCCCGACTAGCGGGAGAGCGAGGACCGGGGAGCTGTTTTTT
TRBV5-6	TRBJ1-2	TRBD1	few	CASAYTGDGYTF	TGTGCCAGCGCATATACAGGGGATGGCTACACCTTC
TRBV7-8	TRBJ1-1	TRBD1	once	CASSFLRDSEAFF	TGTGCCAGCAGCTTCCTCCGGGACAGTGAAGCTTTCTTT
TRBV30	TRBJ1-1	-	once	CAWSVRGDTEAFF	TGTGCCTGGAGTGTACGAGGGGACACTGAAGCTTTCTTT
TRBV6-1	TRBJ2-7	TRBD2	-	CASSDTTSGLAGVIYEQYF	TGTGCCAGCAGTGACACAACTTCGGGACTAGCGGGCGTTATCTACGAGCAGTACTTC
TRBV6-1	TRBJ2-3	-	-	CASSEFTDTQYF	TGTGCCAGCAGTGAGTTCACAGATACGCAGTATTTT
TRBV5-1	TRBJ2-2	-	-	CASSLGGAGTGELFF	TGCGCCAGCAGCCTGGGGGGGGCTGGCACCGGGGAGCTGTTTTTT
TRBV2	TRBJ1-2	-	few	CASRQDHGYTF	TGTGCCAGCCGACAGGACCATGGCTACACCTTC
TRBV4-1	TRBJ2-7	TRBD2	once	CASSQQKRGGTYEQYF	TGCGCCAGCAGCCAACAAAAGCGGGGGGGTACCTACGAGCAGTACTTC